This TCR beta chain was observed in a study of Ad26.COV2.S vaccination and SARS-CoV-2 variants. As to treatment: 15 to 20 received Ad26.COV2.S at low or high dose, single or two shots; several received placebo; per-sample allocation not given. Samples analyzed were those drawn on day 63 after the first vaccine or placebo injection. Participants' vaccine, an Ad26 vector, delivered Wuhan-strain SARS-CoV-2 spike. Repertoires were generated with immunoSEQ multiplex PCR, while TCRdb's copy carries only in-frame clones and drops some. The table shows 300,000 to 400,000 clones, with approximately 84% occurring only once. The V and J ends lost 6 bases and 4 bases respectively, with 13 bases between them. The germline gives CDR1 MNHEY, CDR2 SVGAGI. This CDR3 region has 14 residues.

This specimen consisted of peripheral blood, obtained in a trial of Ad26.COV2.S vaccine versus placebo. The TCR was taken from a person aged 18 to 65 who received the Ad26.COV2.S COVID-19 vaccine or a placebo. The chain has TRBV6-5 and TRBJ1-5; D is undetermined. The CDR3 sequence: CASSLGLGNQPQHF. The CDR3, as DNA: TGTGCCAGCAGCTTAGGTCTCGGAAATCAGCCCCAGCATTTT.